These 21 T cell receptor beta chains were sequenced from one sample in a study of Ad26.COV2.S vaccination and SARS-CoV-2 variants. The treatment here: roughly 19 received Ad26.COV2.S at low or high dose, single or two shots; 5 received placebo; per-sample allocation not given. The samples were gathered on day 63 after the first injection of vaccine or placebo. Some clones are missing from TCRdb's copy, which holds only in-frame ones; the method was immunoSEQ multiplex PCR. The table includes some 350,000 clones, 85% to 90% detected once. Source: peripheral blood, taken in a trial of Ad26.COV2.S vaccine versus placebo. The receptors here all came from a person between 18 and 65 years old who received the Ad26.COV2.S COVID-19 vaccine or a placebo.

This rearrangement joins TRBV4-3 to TRBJ1-4; 8 bases map to TRBD1. Germline V gene lookup returns CDR1 LGHNA and CDR2 YSLEER. The CDR3 runs to 18 residues. Trimming took 4 bases from V and 8 from J; bases not matched to a gene: 18. This CDR3 is CASSPALSTGQGREKLFF. CDR3 coding DNA: TGCGCCAGCAGCCCGGCCTTATCAACCGGACAGGGTCGGGAAAAACTGTTTTTT.

The gene calls are TRBV2 and TRBJ1-2, with 7 bases identical to TRBD1. The CDR3 has 14 amino acids. Per germline, CDR1 SNHLY and CDR2 FYNNEI. V trimming: 4 bases; J trimming: 7 bases; junction bases outside the gene matches: 9. CDR3 sequence (DNA): TGTGCCAGCAGTGCATTACAGGGGAAGCTTGGCTACACCTTC. Translation gives CASSALQGKLGYTF. The whole variable domain, remainder taken from reference TRBV2 and TRBJ1-2, is EPEVTQTPSHQVTQMGQEVILRCVPISNHLYFYWYRQILGQKVEFLVSFYNNEISEKSEIFDDQFSVERPDGSNFTLKIRSTKLEDSAMYFCASSALQGKLGYTFGSGTRLTVV.

The chain employs TRBV27 and TRBJ1-1; D is unresolved. The germline V gene encodes CDR1 MNHEY and CDR2 SMNVEV (reference sequence). This CDR3 is 13 amino acids long. V lost 3 bases to trimming and J lost 8 bases, with 13 bases between them. CDR3 coding DNA: TGTGCCAGCAGTTTCTCCCTAAGGAGCGAAGCTTTCTTT. This translates into CASSFSLRSEAFF.

The rearrangement uses TRBV4-3 and TRBJ1-1, with TRBD1 as a possible D gene (6 bases). Deletions cut 8 bases from V and 1 base from J, with 26 bases between. Germline V gene data show CDR1 as LGHNA and CDR2 as YSLEER. The CDR3 length is 18 residues. CDR3 nucleotide sequence: TGCGCCAGCCGCACATCTTCTAGGACGGACAGAGAGAACACTGAAGCTTTCTTT. This sequence encodes CASRTSSRTDRENTEAFF.

The V gene is TRBV28, the J gene TRBJ2-7, with 9 bases identical to TRBD2. CDR1 and CDR2 from the germline V gene are MDHEN and SYDVKM. Trimming removed 2 bases from V and 5 bases from J; junction bases left unmatched: 10. The CDR3 length is 16 residues. The CDR3 bases are TGTGCCAGCAGTTTAGACGGCGGGAGGGCCACTGACGAGCAGTACGTC. Amino acid sequence: CASSLDGGRATDEQYV.

The J gene is TRBJ1-1, the V gene TRBV24-1; D remains ambiguous. V shed 3 bases and J shed 7 bases, with 11 bases lying between them. The V gene's germline CDR1 is KGHDR and CDR2 SFDVKD. The CDR3 consists of 13 residues. CDR3 bases: TGTGCCACCAGTGATAGTCTATTTATTGAAGCTTTCTTT. Amino acid sequence: CATSDSLFIEAFF.

This rearrangement joins TRBV9 to TRBJ2-3; TRBD2 might be the D (6 bases). The germline V and J ends were trimmed by 3 bases and 0 bases, with 14 bases remaining between them. This CDR3 comprises 16 residues. CDR1 and CDR2 from the germline V gene are SGDLS and YYNGEE. The CDR3 loop is CASSAQIGTSTDTQYF. The CDR3 nucleotides read TGTGCCAGCAGCGCGCAAATCGGGACTAGCACAGATACGCAGTATTTT.

CDR3 residues: CASSLHGGTNTEAFF. CDR3 nucleotides: TGTGCCAGCTCACTCCACGGCGGGACTAACACTGAAGCTTTCTTT. V usage is TRBV18 and J usage is TRBJ1-1, with D possibly being TRBD1 (5 bases). The CDR3 covers 15 residues. V was trimmed by 4 bases and J by 2 bases, leaving 14 bases between them. Germline assignment: CDR1 KGHSH and CDR2 LQKENI.

This chain links TRBV18 with TRBJ1-1; perhaps TRBD1 as D (6 bases). CDR3 length equals 15 residues. The germline V gene encodes CDR1 KGHSH and CDR2 LQKENI. V was clipped by 3 bases and J by 0 bases, with 11 bases between them. CDR3 sequence (DNA): TGTGCCAGCTCACCCCCGGGACACATGAACACTGAAGCTTTCTTT. This translates into CASSPPGHMNTEAFF.

The V and J genes are TRBV6-2 or TRBV6-3 and TRBJ2-6; D gene unclear. CDR1 and CDR2 from the germline V gene are MNHEY and SVGEGT. The length of the CDR3 is 14 residues. The V and J ends lost 6 bases and 4 bases respectively, with 10 bases between them. The CDR3 loop reads CASSSAPGANVLTF. CDR3 bases: TGTGCCAGCAGCTCTGCCCCCGGGGCCAACGTCCTGACTTTC.

This sequence joins TRBV29-1 and TRBJ2-3; a weak D match, TRBD2 (5 bases). The CDR3 has 13 residues. Per germline, CDR1 SQVTM and CDR2 ANQGSEA. V lost 4 bases and J lost 1, with 9 bases in between. CDR3 region: CSVGEWGTDTQYF. The CDR3 DNA sequence: TGCAGCGTTGGGGAGTGGGGCACAGATACGCAGTATTTT.

This CDR3 is CATSDLSGGSPNYGYTF. The CDR3 DNA sequence: TGTGCCACCAGTGATTTGTCGGGGGGGAGCCCTAACTATGGCTACACCTTC. The V gene is TRBV24-1, the J gene TRBJ1-2, with a possible D match to TRBD1 (5 bases). V lost 0 bases, J lost 0 bases, and 13 bases lay in between. Germline values: CDR1 KGHDR, CDR2 SFDVKD. This CDR3 spans 17 amino acids.

This chain links TRBV4-3 with TRBJ1-4; perhaps TRBD1 as D (5 bases). The CDR3 spans 15 residues. V lost 0 bases and J 8 bases, leaving 13 bases between the germline ends. Germline CDR1 LGHNA, CDR2 YSLEER. The CDR3 DNA sequence: TGCGCCAGCAGCCAAGACAGGGCAGGCGGGGAAAAACTGTTTTTT. Protein product: CASSQDRAGGEKLFF.

This chain connects TRBV10-3 to TRBJ1-1, with 7 nucleotides matching TRBD1. V dropped 6 bases and J dropped 4; count of bases not matched to a gene: 8. The germline V gene encodes CDR1 ENHRY and CDR2 SYGVKD. This CDR3 is 14 amino acids long. The CDR3 protein is CAIRSTGDVTEAFF. The CDR3 region has the DNA TGTGCCATCAGATCAACAGGGGACGTCACTGAAGCTTTCTTT.

The chain couples TRBV19 to TRBJ1-2; D unclear. The CDR3 has 15 amino acids. Trimming took off 3 bases at V and 4 bases at J, with 15 bases between the two ends. Per the germline V gene, CDR1 is LNHDA and CDR2 is SQIVND (reference sequence). DNA of the CDR3: TGTGCCAGTAGTATTCTACACTCAATCCCCTATGGCTACACCTTC. Amino acid sequence: CASSILHSIPYGYTF. Based on the CDR3 plus reference TRBV19 and TRBJ1-2, the full variable domain is DGGITQSPKYLFRKEGQNVTLSCEQNLNHDAMYWYRQDPGQGLRLIYYSQIVNDFQKGDIAEGYSVSREKKESFPLTVTSAQKNPTAFYLCASSILHSIPYGYTFGSGTRLTVV.

The chain combines TRBV5-1 with TRBJ2-7, with D possibly TRBD2 on 5 matching bases. Germline CDR1 SGHRS, CDR2 YFSETQ. V was pared by 0 bases and J by 2 bases, with 12 bases between. The CDR3 covers 15 residues. DNA for the CDR3: TGCGCCAGCAGCTTGGGGTCCGGGGAAACCTACGAGCAGTACTTC. It specifies CASSLGSGETYEQYF.

This clone is a singleton in its sample. J is TRBJ1-5 and V is TRBV6-5, with 7 bases lining up with TRBD1. CDR3 length: 14 residues. Germline CDR1 and CDR2: MNHEY and SVGAGI. The V gene end was trimmed by 5 bases and the J gene end by 2 bases; junction bases not matched to a gene: 3. CDR3 sequence reads: CASSRDRGNQPQHF. The CDR3 bases are TGTGCCAGCAGTCGGGACAGAGGCAATCAGCCCCAGCATTTT.

The gene calls are TRBV7-8 and TRBJ2-2; D unclear. The V gene's germline CDR1 is SGHVS and CDR2 FQNEAQ. CDR3 length: 13 amino acids. Trimming pared 4 bases from V and 3 bases from J, leaving 6 bases between. CDR3 DNA: TGTGCCAGCAGCTCACAGTACACCGGGGAGCTGTTTTTT. Translating gives CASSSQYTGELFF.

The chain's CDR3 is CASSLGQEQYF. CDR3 bases: TGTGCCAGCAGCTTAGGGCAGGAGCAGTACTTC. J is TRBJ2-7 and V is TRBV11-3, with no clear D. V dropped 1 base and J dropped 7 bases, with 5 bases sitting between them. The germline CDR1 and CDR2 sequences are SGHNT and YENEEA. The CDR3 contains 11 residues.

This chain uses TRBV29-1 with TRBJ1-2, with a weak D call TRBD1 (5 bases). This CDR3 contains 13 residues. The germline V gene encodes CDR1 SQVTM and CDR2 ANQGSEA. V was shortened by 7 bases and J by 12 bases, with 24 bases between the two germline ends. This CDR3 reads CSAQTGAPGLDTF. The CDR3 DNA reads as TGCAGCGCCCAAACCGGGGCCCCCGGCCTAGACACCTTC.

V and J are TRBV15 and TRBJ2-5; perhaps TRBD1 as D (6 bases). The V and J ends lost 6 bases and 1 base respectively, with 9 bases between them. Germline V gene lookup returns CDR1 LNHNV and CDR2 YYDKDF (reference sequence). This CDR3 region has 13 residues. The CDR3 loop is CATRTRGQETQYF. CDR3 coding DNA: TGTGCCACCAGGACCAGGGGCCAAGAGACCCAGTACTTC.